This entry lists 17 T cell receptor beta chains sequenced from one sample in a study of T cell changes during pregnancy in multiple sclerosis. Sequencing used immunoSEQ multiplex PCR; TCRdb keeps in-frame clones, though not all of them. The table records some 85,000 clones, roughly 95% of them present only once. Source: peripheral blood, taken in the second trimester of pregnancy. Receptors originate from a female donor in good health, enrolled as a control in a pregnancy study.

The chain recombines TRBV4-3 with TRBJ2-1; D remains unclear. Trimming left V 1 base short and J 9 bases short, with 10 bases between. CDR1 and CDR2 (germline): LGHNA, YSLEER. The CDR3 length is 13 residues. The CDR3 loop is CASSQVGVSEQFF. The CDR3 bases are TGCGCCAGCAGCCAAGTGGGCGTGAGTGAGCAGTTCTTC.

The chain couples TRBV10-3 to TRBJ1-5; possible D gene TRBD1, 6 bases. V lost 2 bases to trimming and J lost 2 bases, with 10 bases between them. There are 15 residues in the CDR3. Germline V gene data show CDR1 as ENHRY and CDR2 as SYGVKD. CDR3 in amino acids: CAISEAGERNQPQHF. DNA for the CDR3: TGTGCCATCAGTGAGGCAGGGGAGCGCAATCAGCCCCAGCATTTT.

V is TRBV9 and J is TRBJ1-1, with unresolved D. V was shortened by 4 bases and J by 10 bases, with 8 bases between the two germline ends. The germline V gene encodes CDR1 SGDLS and CDR2 YYNGEE. CDR3 length: 10 residues. The CDR3 region is CASSSNVAFF. The CDR3 region has the DNA TGTGCCAGCAGCTCTAACGTAGCTTTCTTT. The entire variable domain, with the rest obtained from reference TRBV9 and TRBJ1-1, is as follows: DSGVTQTPKHLITATGQRVTLRCSPRSGDLSVYWYQQSLDQGLQFLIQYYNGEERAKGNILERFSAQQFPDLHSELNLSSLELGDSALYFCASSSNVAFFGQGTRLTVV.

The rearrangement links TRBV10-3 to TRBJ2-7; 7 bases line up with TRBD1. The CDR3 covers 14 residues. Trimming cost V 10 bases and J 2 bases; bases outside gene matches: 11. Looked up from germline, CDR1 is ENHRY and CDR2 is SYGVKD. Here the CDR3 DNA reads TGTGCCAGCCAGGAAGGGACAGACACCTACGAGCAGTACTTC. It is translated as CASQEGTDTYEQYF.

This clone occurred once. Other DNA sequences in this sample translate to the same CDR3. The V call is TRBV9, the J call TRBJ1-5; 8 nucleotides agree with TRBD1. CDR1 SGDLS and CDR2 YYNGEE come from the germline V gene. V was pared by 0 bases and J by 6 bases, with 2 bases of the junction left unmatched. The CDR3 consists of 14 residues. The CDR3, as DNA: TGTGCCAGCAGCGTAGCAGGGGGCCGTCAGCCCCAGCATTTT. It is translated as CASSVAGGRQPQHF. The entire variable domain, with the rest obtained from reference TRBV9 and TRBJ1-5, is as follows: DSGVTQTPKHLITATGQRVTLRCSPRSGDLSVYWYQQSLDQGLQFLIQYYNGEERAKGNILERFSAQQFPDLHSELNLSSLELGDSALYFCASSVAGGRQPQHFGDGTRLSIL.

The chain has TRBV7-9 and TRBJ1-4, with a tentative D call TRBD1 (5 bases). From germline, CDR1 is SEHNR and CDR2 FQNEAQ (reference sequence). Between the trimmed V and J ends, which lost 7 bases and 5 bases, there was a span of 20 bases. The CDR3 totals 16 residues. CDR3 DNA: TGTGCCAGCACCCTCACCAGGGCTAAGGGGAATGAAAAACTGTTTTTT. Protein sequence: CASTLTRAKGNEKLFF.

The chain combines TRBV4-3 with TRBJ1-1, with D perhaps matching TRBD1 (6 bases). The CDR3 consists of 15 residues. V dropped 4 bases and J dropped 0 bases, with 12 bases sitting between them. The germline V gene encodes CDR1 LGHNA and CDR2 YSLEER. The chain's CDR3 is CASSRTDTMNTEAFF. In DNA form, the CDR3 reads TGCGCCAGCAGCCGGACAGATACCATGAACACTGAAGCTTTCTTT.

The V call is TRBV30, the J call TRBJ1-6; D possibly corresponds to TRBD1 (5 bases). There are 15 residues in the CDR3. Germline V lookup: CDR1 GTSNPN, CDR2 SVGIG (reference sequence). Trimming cost V 0 bases and J 10 bases, with 16 bases left between them. The CDR3 region is CAWSVLGGRGSPLHF. The DNA of the CDR3 is TGTGCCTGGAGTGTACTCGGGGGGAGAGGATCACCCCTCCACTTT.

The chain joins TRBV5-6 to TRBJ2-7; TRBD2 might be the D (6 bases). This CDR3 region has 14 residues. Germline CDR1 reads SGHDT; CDR2 reads YYEEEE. Trimming took 3 bases from V and 2 from J, leaving 12 bases between them. The CDR3 region has the DNA TGTGCCAGCAGCTGGGGGACTGATACCTACGAGCAGTACTTC. Translating it yields CASSWGTDTYEQYF. The whole variable domain, filled in from reference TRBV5-6 and TRBJ2-7, reads DAGVTQSPTHLIKTRGQQVTLRCSPKSGHDTVSWYQQALGQGPQFIFQYYEEEERQRGNFPDRFSGHQFPNYSSELNVNALLLGDSALYLCASSWGTDTYEQYFGPGTRLTVT.

With respect to this clone: Additional DNA sequences in this sample encode the identical CDR3. This sequence joins TRBV9 and TRBJ1-2; TRBD1 might be the D (5 bases). V gave up 3 bases and J gave up 0 bases, with 15 bases separating them. Germline loops: CDR1 SGDLS, CDR2 YYNGEE. The CDR3 consists of 16 residues. The CDR3 coding sequence is TGTGCCAGCAGCGAGACAGAGACCAGAGCTAACTATGGCTACACCTTC. Residues: CASSETETRANYGYTF.

This clone appeared a single time. The V and J genes are TRBV30 and TRBJ2-3; TRBD1 is a possible D gene (5 bases). In germline, CDR1 is GTSNPN, CDR2 SVGIG (reference sequence). V lost 7 bases and J 2 bases, leaving 22 bases between the germline ends. The CDR3 is made up of 16 amino acids. CDR3 region: CASTARSIPYTDTQYF. CDR3 in DNA: TGTGCCTCGACAGCTCGAAGCATTCCTTACACAGATACGCAGTATTTT.

This rearrangement joins TRBV4-2 to TRBJ1-2; 7 nucleotides align to TRBD1. The germline V gene has CDR1 LGHNA and CDR2 YNFKEQ. This CDR3 comprises 14 residues. The trim removed 1 base at V and 4 bases at J, leaving 3 bases unmatched. The CDR3 loop reads CASSQVDRFYGYTF. The CDR3 DNA follows: TGTGCCAGCAGCCAAGTGGACAGGTTCTATGGCTACACCTTC.

The J gene is TRBJ1-6, the V gene TRBV27; TRBD1 aligns across 8 bases. Germline trimming cut 3 bases from V and 0 bases from J; bases unmatched to any gene: 4. The CDR3 extends over 17 amino acids. Germline loops: CDR1 MNHEY, CDR2 SMNVEV (reference sequence). The CDR3 reads CASSLAGGSSYNSPLHF. CDR3 coding DNA: TGTGCCAGCAGTTTGGCAGGGGGCAGCTCCTATAATTCACCCCTCCACTTT.

The sample holds a few counts of this clone. The chain employs TRBV11-1 and TRBJ2-7; 11 bases map to TRBD2. Germline-derived CDR1 and CDR2 are SGHAT and FQDESV (reference sequence). The J segment lost 2 bases and the V segment lost 1 base, leaving 7 bases of the junction unmatched. This CDR3 is 17 amino acids long. CDR3 DNA sequence: TGTGCCAGCAGCTTAGATCGTGGGACTAGCGGTACCTACGAGCAGTACTTC. Encoded protein: CASSLDRGTSGTYEQYF.

V is TRBV6-5 and J is TRBJ1-5, with D tentatively TRBD1 (5 bases). The CDR3 runs to 14 residues. Germline loops: CDR1 MNHEY, CDR2 SVGAGI. Trimming stripped 4 bases from V and 2 bases from J, with 9 bases between. The CDR3 DNA sequence: TGTGCCAGCAGTTCCAGGGTTCGCAATCAGCCCCAGCATTTT. Its protein product is CASSSRVRNQPQHF.

This rearrangement joins TRBV5-1 to TRBJ2-7, with 14 positions matching TRBD2. The CDR3 length is 15 residues. Germline V gives CDR1 SGHRS, CDR2 YFSETQ. The V gene end was trimmed by 3 bases and the J gene end by 1 base; junction bases not matched to a gene: 0. Here the CDR3 reads CASSWTSGGSYEQYF. The DNA for the CDR3 is TGCGCCAGCAGCTGGACTAGCGGGGGGTCCTACGAGCAGTACTTC.

The J gene is TRBJ1-6, the V gene TRBV30; tentatively, D is TRBD1 (5 bases). This CDR3 is built from 17 residues. Germline-derived CDR1 and CDR2 are GTSNPN and SVGIG (reference sequence). Trimming pared 3 bases from V and 10 bases from J, leaving 25 bases between. The CDR3 nucleotides read TGTGCCTGGAGAAAGGGTAGAGGGACTGTGGTACGCTCACCCCTCCACTTT. This encodes CAWRKGRGTVVRSPLHF.